This T cell receptor (beta chain) derives from a study of OX40 agonist ivuxolimab in advanced cancers. Sequenced by immunoSEQ multiplex PCR; TCRdb stores in-frame clones only, minus some. The data contain 57,000 or so clones, about 85% of them singletons. Trimming removed 0 bases at V and 0 bases at J, with 15 bases between. This CDR3 has 17 amino acids. Germline assignment: CDR1 SGHDT and CDR2 YYEEEE. This receptor was identified in an adult with an advanced solid tumor such as melanoma, head and neck, liver or kidney cancer. V usage is TRBV5-6 and J usage is TRBJ2-5; D is possibly TRBD2 (5 bases). The input for sequencing was CD4+ or CD8+ T cells sorted from blood, taken in a trial of the OX40 agonist ivuxolimab. The CDR3 DNA reads as TGTGCCAGCAGCTTGGCCCAGCGGCTCGGTAACCAAGAGACCCAGTACTTC. This sequence encodes CASSLAQRLGNQETQYF.